The 18 T cell receptor beta chains given below trace back to one sample, sequenced in a study of human T cells and chemical hapten exposure (dated by TCRdb to the early 2020s). The sample's time point label, decoded: pre-sensitization, week 0. According to the study, the label for this sample's treatment or condition signals: therapeutic diphenylcyclopropenone sensitization with weekly scalp DPC. Library preparation was by RACE. The sequencer was a NextSeq 500. Through fastp at Q25 and MiXCR, TCRdb rebuilt clones from the public reads, retaining in-frame beta chains. Merged by CDR3 protein, the rows form single entries marked with the most common genes and DNA. The sample table contains roughly 64,000 distinct CDR3 sequences; only one count was recorded for 11% of them. The ten largest account for around 4.1% of the sample. Source: whole blood, taken in connection with sensitization to the hapten diphenylcyclopropenone (DPC). The origin of the receptors is a woman aged 40-49 years with alopecia areata. Some clones in this sample may be carry-over from other donors' samples.

This clonotype has a handful of counts. One end of the junction is discordant with germline, which a read error may explain. The chain combines TRBV28 with TRBJ2-7; 10 bases are shared with TRBD1. The V gene's germline CDR1 is MDHEN and CDR2 SYDVKM. This CDR3 spans 12 amino acids. The CDR3 DNA is TGTGCCAGCACAACTAGGGCGGGGACAGGGGTTTTC. Its protein is CASTTRAGTGVF.

This clonotype was seen many times. The V call is TRBV7-6, the J call TRBJ2-1; 10 bases line up with TRBD2. From germline, CDR1 is SGHVS and CDR2 FNYEAQ. V was pared by 5 bases and J by 4 bases, with 8 bases of the junction left unmatched. The CDR3 runs to 16 residues. The CDR3 DNA sequence: TGTGCCAGCAGCCCCACCGGGACTAGCGTTTACAATGAGCAGTTCTTC. It specifies CASSPTGTSVYNEQFF.

This clonotype was detected ten times or more. The rearrangement joins TRBV7-2 to TRBJ2-7, with a weak D call TRBD2 (5 bases). CDR1 is SGHTA and CDR2 is FQGNSA in the germline V gene. This CDR3 comprises 13 residues. The V gene lost 1 base and the J gene lost 1 base, with 5 bases spanning the gap. CDR3 region: CASSLGESYEQYF. For the CDR3, the DNA is TGTGCCAGCAGCTTAGGGGAGTCCTACGAGCAGTACTTC. Complete variable domain (other parts from reference TRBV7-2 and TRBJ2-7): GAGVSQSPSNKVTEKGKDVELRCDPISGHTALYWYRQSLGQGLEFLIYFQGNSAPDKSGLPSDRFSAERTGGSVSTLTIQRTQQEDSAVYLCASSLGESYEQYFGPGTRLTVT.

Ten or more counts support this clonotype. This chain links TRBV25-1 with TRBJ2-1; 10 nucleotides match TRBD1. This CDR3 is 17 amino acids long. CDR1 is MGHDK and CDR2 is SYGVNS in the germline V gene. Trimming cost V 4 bases and J 5 bases; bases outside gene matches: 11. Here the CDR3 DNA reads TGTGCCAGCAGTGCCCAAGGCCGGGACAGGGGACACAATGAGCAGTTCTTC. It encodes CASSAQGRDRGHNEQFF.

This clonotype has a count of ten or more. CDR3 protein: CASSSSGGREQYF. The DNA of the CDR3 is TGTGCCAGCAGCTCGTCGGGGGGCAGGGAGCAGTACTTC. The chain is built from TRBV6-2 or TRBV6-3 and TRBJ2-7, with D perhaps TRBD2 (7 bases). Germline-derived CDR1 and CDR2 are MNHEY and SVGEGT. The CDR3 covers 13 residues. V dropped 6 bases and J dropped 7 bases, with 16 bases sitting between them.

The rearrangement joins TRBV20-1 to TRBJ2-2; 8 nucleotides match TRBD1. Losses at the gene ends were 0 bases for V and 8 bases for J; bases not matched to a gene: 8. Germline V CDR1 and CDR2: DFQATT, SNEGSKA (reference sequence). There are 15 residues in the CDR3. The CDR3 loop reads CSARDITRGLGELFF. The CDR3 nucleotides read TGCAGTGCTAGAGACATCACCAGGGGGCTTGGGGAGCTGTTTTTT.

The sample holds many counts of this clonotype. CDR3 DNA: TGCGCCAGCAGTGAGACTGGAAACACCATATATTTT. Amino acid sequence: CASSETGNTIYF. The chain links TRBV10-2 to TRBJ1-3; D gene ambiguous. The CDR3 length is 12 residues. The germline V gene has CDR1 WSHSY and CDR2 SAAADI. V lost 2 bases, J lost 2 bases, and 1 base lay in between.

This clonotype was detected many times. CDR3 sequence: CSAGGDVDQPQHF. The CDR3 DNA sequence: TGCAGCGCTGGGGGGGATGTTGACCAGCCCCAGCATTTT. The chain couples TRBV29-1 to TRBJ1-5, with TRBD1 as a possible D gene (5 bases). Germline V gene data show CDR1 as SQVTM and CDR2 as ANQGSEA. This CDR3 has 13 amino acids. The V end was cut by 7 bases, the J end by 7 bases, with 17 bases between.

The sample holds a few counts of this clonotype. The V call is TRBV9, the J call TRBJ1-3; 7 bases map to TRBD1. Losses at the gene ends were 0 bases for V and 0 bases for J; bases not matched to a gene: 6. This CDR3 region has 17 residues. Germline values: CDR1 SGDLS, CDR2 YYNGEE. The CDR3 sequence: CASSVEGQIFSGNTIYF. Written as DNA, the CDR3 is TGTGCCAGCAGCGTAGAGGGACAGATCTTCTCTGGAAACACCATATATTTT.

This clonotype showed up many times. This rearrangement joins TRBV7-2 to TRBJ2-1; D unresolved. The CDR3 consists of 12 residues. V gave up 8 bases and J gave up 8 bases, with 13 bases separating them. CDR1 SGHTA and CDR2 FQGNSA come from the germline V gene. The CDR3, as DNA: TGTGCCAGCTCACTAAGCAAGTATGAGCAGTTCTTC. As protein: CASSLSKYEQFF.

This clonotype was seen repeatedly, ten times or more. The rearrangement joins TRBV7-6 to TRBJ2-5, with 11 positions matching TRBD2. The CDR3 totals 14 residues. V lost 4 bases, J lost 4 bases, and 2 bases stayed unmatched. The germline V gene has CDR1 SGHVS and CDR2 FNYEAQ. Written as DNA, the CDR3 is TGTGCCAGCAGCTCAACTAGCGGGGGAGAGACCCAGTACTTC. Translating it yields CASSSTSGGETQYF.

Many counts were recorded for this clonotype. The rearrangement uses TRBV7-3 and TRBJ2-5; 8 bases match TRBD1. There are 15 residues in the CDR3. V gave up 3 bases and J gave up 4 bases; unmatched junction bases: 7. Per the germline V gene, CDR1 is SGHTA and CDR2 is FQGTGA. DNA of the CDR3: TGTGCCAGCAGCTTGACAGGGGCGTTTGGAGAGACCCAGTACTTC. Its translation is CASSLTGAFGETQYF.

This clonotype occurred a few times. This chain links TRBV15 with TRBJ1-3; the D is unclear. V dropped 0 bases and J dropped 8 bases, with 14 bases sitting between them. The CDR3 consists of 15 residues. Per the germline V gene, CDR1 is LNHNV and CDR2 is YYDKDF (reference sequence). CDR3 sequence (DNA): TGTGCCACCAGCAGAGAAGGCTCGCCGAGGGACACCATATATTTT. Its protein is CATSREGSPRDTIYF.

This clonotype was recorded once. A much larger clonotype is one base distant, so this may be a read error. The chain employs TRBV6-6 and TRBJ1-5; D not resolved. The CDR3 length is 13 residues. Trimming removed 8 bases at V and 7 bases at J, with 15 bases between. The germline CDR1 and CDR2 sequences are MNHNY and SVGAGI (reference sequence). CDR3 region: CASRMGWVQPQHF. CDR3 nucleotide sequence: TGTGCCAGCCGAATGGGATGGGTACAGCCCCAGCATTTT.

This clonotype was seen ten or more times. CDR3 protein: CASSFSPLTGTISNEQYF. The CDR3 DNA sequence: TGTGCCAGCAGTTTTTCCCCCCTGACCGGGACTATTTCGAACGAGCAGTACTTC. The chain employs TRBV28 and TRBJ2-7; 7 nucleotides align to TRBD2. This CDR3 has 18 amino acids. Germline lookup yields CDR1 MDHEN and CDR2 SYDVKM. V was pared by 3 bases and J by 5 bases, with 19 bases of the junction left unmatched.

This clonotype has at least ten counts. The V and J genes are TRBV10-1 and TRBJ2-7; D gene ambiguous. This CDR3 has 13 amino acids. Germline V gene sequence: CDR1 WNHNN, CDR2 SYGVQD (reference sequence). Trimming took off 6 bases at V and 2 bases at J, with 11 bases between the two ends. In DNA form, the CDR3 reads TGCGCCAGCAGCATGACAACCGCCTACGAGCAGTACTTC. Translation: CASSMTTAYEQYF.

This chain uses TRBV7-9 with TRBJ2-6, with no clear D. CDR1 and CDR2 from the germline V gene are SEHNR and FQNEAQ (reference sequence). Trimming shortened V by 5 bases and J by 0 bases, and 5 bases separated the two germline ends. The CDR3 spans 14 residues. The CDR3, as DNA: TGTGCCAGCAGCCAAGTCTCTGGGGCCAACGTCCTGACTTTC. Its translation is CASSQVSGANVLTF.

The chain links TRBV11-3 to TRBJ2-3; no clear D gene. V dropped 1 base and J dropped 0 bases, with 8 bases sitting between them. From germline, CDR1 is SGHNT and CDR2 YENEEA. This CDR3 region has 15 residues. In nucleotides, the CDR3 is TGTGCCAGCAGCTTAGGAGTCGGAAGCACAGATACGCAGTATTTT. Encoded protein: CASSLGVGSTDTQYF.